A selection of T cell receptor beta chains follows, all from one sample in a study of blood T cells in healthy people across ages. TCRdb re-called the 5' RACE reads through MiXCR, storing one row per CDR3 protein. Altogether over a million distinct CDR3 sequences are present, 40% to 45% being singletons, with the ten largest covering 18%. The sample was blood. These receptors originate from a woman aged 55-70 years in good health. Each CDR3 is given with its conserved first and last residue. The D gene is left open where the match is weak. Where a row states a size, it is once, few, many or the class of an expanded clone; other rows omit it.

cdr3_aa: CASSVEDREWETQYF
cdr3_nt: TGTGCCAGCAGCGTAGAGGACAGGGAGTGGGAGACCCAGTACTTC
j_call: TRBJ2-5
clone_size: NA
d_call: TRBD1
v_call: TRBV9

cdr3_aa: CASRKLDGYTF
cdr3_nt: TGTGCCAGCAGGAAACTTGATGGCTACACCTTC
j_call: TRBJ1-2
clone_size: few
d_call: NA
v_call: TRBV13

cdr3_aa: CASSSKGVILSGSYNEQFF
cdr3_nt: TGTGCCAGCAGCTCAAAGGGGGTTATCCTTAGTGGATCCTACAATGAGCAGTTCTTC
j_call: TRBJ2-1
clone_size: NA
d_call: NA
v_call: TRBV9

cdr3_aa: CASGRDVFEQFF
cdr3_nt: TGTGCTAGTGGACGGGACGTTTTTGAGCAGTTCTTC
j_call: TRBJ2-1
clone_size: NA
d_call: NA
v_call: TRBV12-5

cdr3_aa: CASSLVVQGTSPLHF
cdr3_nt: TGTGCCAGCAGTTTAGTAGTTCAGGGTACTTCACCCCTCCACTTT
j_call: TRBJ1-6
clone_size: NA
d_call: NA
v_call: TRBV12-3/TRBV12-4

cdr3_aa: CASSQAGYRGEGNGYTF
cdr3_nt: TGCGCCAGCAGCCAAGCTGGATACAGGGGAGAAGGTAATGGCTACACCTTC
j_call: TRBJ1-2
clone_size: few
d_call: TRBD1
v_call: TRBV4-1

cdr3_aa: CASRDLGGGSNQPQHF
cdr3_nt: TGTGCCAGCAGGGACCTAGGGGGCGGGAGCAATCAGCCCCAGCATTTT
j_call: TRBJ1-5
clone_size: NA
d_call: TRBD1
v_call: TRBV6-5

cdr3_aa: CSVEVGNTQYF
cdr3_nt: TGCAGCGTTGAAGTCGGGAATACGCAGTATTTT
j_call: TRBJ2-3
clone_size: few
d_call: NA
v_call: TRBV29-1

cdr3_aa: CASSLRQGPNMNLPVEQYF
cdr3_nt: TGTGCCAGCAGCTTGCGACAGGGGCCGAATATGAATCTTCCTGTGGAGCAGTACTTC
j_call: TRBJ2-7
clone_size: NA
d_call: TRBD1
v_call: TRBV7-8

cdr3_aa: CCARGTGGFKETQYF
cdr3_nt: TGCTGTGCTAGAGGGACAGGGGGCTTTAAAGAGACCCAGTACTTC
j_call: TRBJ2-5
clone_size: NA
d_call: TRBD1
v_call: TRBV20-1

cdr3_aa: CASSQESRGYEQYF
cdr3_nt: TGTGCCAGCAGCCAAGAGTCCAGGGGCTACGAGCAGTACTTC
j_call: TRBJ2-7
clone_size: few
d_call: NA
v_call: TRBV3-1

cdr3_aa: CSVPSRSTDTQYF
cdr3_nt: TGCAGCGTTCCTTCCAGAAGCACAGATACGCAGTATTTT
j_call: TRBJ2-3
clone_size: NA
d_call: NA
v_call: TRBV29-1

cdr3_aa: CSVDPSGRGETQYF
cdr3_nt: TGCAGCGTTGATCCCTCCGGGCGTGGGGAGACCCAGTACTTC
j_call: TRBJ2-5
clone_size: few
d_call: NA
v_call: TRBV29-1

cdr3_aa: CAGSGFGGWEGMSYNEQFF
cdr3_nt: TGTGCCGGCAGCGGCTTTGGGGGGTGGGAGGGAATGTCCTACAATGAGCAGTTCTTC
j_call: TRBJ2-1
clone_size: NA
d_call: TRBD2
v_call: TRBV9

cdr3_aa: CAISGSRRRDEKLFF
cdr3_nt: TGTGCCATCAGTGGGTCGCGACGCCGTGATGAAAAACTGTTTTTT
j_call: TRBJ1-4
clone_size: NA
d_call: NA
v_call: TRBV10-3

cdr3_aa: CAINQDRDGSPLHF
cdr3_nt: TGTGCCATCAACCAGGACAGGGATGGTTCACCCCTCCACTTT
j_call: TRBJ1-6
clone_size: few
d_call: TRBD1
v_call: TRBV10-3

cdr3_aa: CASSLRWTGDLGYTF
cdr3_nt: TGTGCCAGCAGCCTCAGGTGGACAGGCGACTTAGGCTACACCTTC
j_call: TRBJ1-2
clone_size: once
d_call: TRBD1
v_call: TRBV9

cdr3_aa: CASSRCHRGRSGYTF
cdr3_nt: TGTGCCAGCAGCAGGTGCCACAGGGGGCGTTCCGGCTACACCTTC
j_call: TRBJ1-2
clone_size: few
d_call: NA
v_call: TRBV21-1

cdr3_aa: CSAEARQISSYEQYF
cdr3_nt: TGCAGTGCTGAGGCTCGACAGATCAGCTCCTACGAGCAGTACTTC
j_call: TRBJ2-7
clone_size: NA
d_call: NA
v_call: TRBV20-1

cdr3_aa: CASSASGKHEQYF
cdr3_nt: TGTGCCAGCAGCGCATCAGGGAAACACGAGCAGTACTTC
j_call: TRBJ2-7
clone_size: NA
d_call: NA
v_call: TRBV9

cdr3_aa: CSARDQSRGPGTDTQYF
cdr3_nt: TGCAGTGCTAGAGATCAATCCCGCGGCCCTGGCACAGATACGCAGTATTTT
j_call: TRBJ2-3
clone_size: NA
d_call: NA
v_call: TRBV20-1

cdr3_aa: CASSLKMGDRGPYEQYF
cdr3_nt: TGTGCCAGCAGTTTAAAAATGGGGGACAGGGGTCCTTACGAGCAGTACTTC
j_call: TRBJ2-7
clone_size: NA
d_call: TRBD1
v_call: TRBV12-3/TRBV12-4

cdr3_aa: CSASPGGTYSYEQYF
cdr3_nt: TGCAGTGCGTCGCCGGGGGGTACGTACTCCTACGAGCAGTACTTC
j_call: TRBJ2-7
clone_size: NA
d_call: TRBD2
v_call: TRBV20-1

cdr3_aa: CAISESMSGASYEQYF
cdr3_nt: TGTGCCATCAGTGAGTCGATGAGCGGGGCCTCCTACGAGCAGTACTTC
j_call: TRBJ2-7
clone_size: few
d_call: TRBD2
v_call: TRBV10-3

cdr3_aa: CASSYSTGGERKLFF
cdr3_nt: TGTGCCAGCAGTTACTCGACAGGGGGGGAAAGGAAACTGTTTTTT
j_call: TRBJ1-4
clone_size: few
d_call: TRBD1
v_call: TRBV6-5

cdr3_aa: CASSPDREGAYNEQFF
cdr3_nt: TGCGCCAGCAGCCCGGACAGGGAGGGAGCCTACAATGAGCAGTTCTTC
j_call: TRBJ2-1
clone_size: few
d_call: NA
v_call: TRBV5-1

cdr3_aa: CASSQDGVLREKLFF
cdr3_nt: TGCGCCAGCAGCCAAGACGGTGTTCTCCGCGAAAAACTGTTTTTT
j_call: TRBJ1-4
clone_size: few
d_call: NA
v_call: TRBV4-1

cdr3_aa: CASNPRGSSYEQYF
cdr3_nt: TGTGCCAGCAACCCCAGAGGTTCCTCCTACGAGCAGTACTTC
j_call: TRBJ2-7
clone_size: few
d_call: NA
v_call: TRBV9

cdr3_aa: CASRTLAGETRNEQFF
cdr3_nt: TGTGCCAGCAGGACTCTAGCGGGAGAAACACGTAATGAGCAGTTCTTC
j_call: TRBJ2-1
clone_size: NA
d_call: TRBD2
v_call: TRBV11-2

cdr3_aa: CSVNQRGTDTQYF
cdr3_nt: TGCAGCGTTAACCAGCGGGGTACAGATACGCAGTATTTT
j_call: TRBJ2-3
clone_size: NA
d_call: TRBD2
v_call: TRBV29-1

cdr3_aa: CSARTFVNEQFF
cdr3_nt: TGCAGTGCCCGCACTTTCGTAAATGAGCAGTTCTTC
j_call: TRBJ2-1
clone_size: NA
d_call: NA
v_call: TRBV20-1

cdr3_aa: CASSQDGPLSYEQYF
cdr3_nt: TGTGCCAGCAGCCAAGACGGGCCGCTCTCCTACGAGCAGTACTTC
j_call: TRBJ2-7
clone_size: once
d_call: NA
v_call: TRBV3-1

cdr3_aa: CASSFWGREQYF
cdr3_nt: TGTGCCAGCAGTTTCTGGGGAAGAGAGCAGTACTTC
j_call: TRBJ2-5
clone_size: NA
d_call: NA
v_call: TRBV12-3/TRBV12-4

cdr3_aa: CSAGQGPEQYF
cdr3_nt: TGCAGTGCCGGACAGGGTCCTGAGCAGTACTTC
j_call: TRBJ2-4
clone_size: NA
d_call: TRBD1
v_call: TRBV20-1

cdr3_aa: CASTRKTGENYGYTF
cdr3_nt: TGTGCCAGTACCCGAAAGACAGGGGAAAACTATGGCTACACCTTC
j_call: TRBJ1-2
clone_size: NA
d_call: TRBD1
v_call: TRBV19

cdr3_aa: CATSRGRTDYNTEAFF
cdr3_nt: TGTGCCACCAGCAGAGGGCGGACCGATTATAACACTGAAGCTTTCTTT
j_call: TRBJ1-1
clone_size: NA
d_call: NA
v_call: TRBV15

cdr3_aa: CASSLTPGRGVYNEQFF
cdr3_nt: TGTGCCAGCAGCTTGACACCGGGACGGGGGGTTTACAATGAGCAGTTCTTC
j_call: TRBJ2-1
clone_size: once
d_call: TRBD2
v_call: TRBV7-9

cdr3_aa: CAISRQDRPYNEQFF
cdr3_nt: TGTGCCATCAGTAGACAAGACAGGCCTTACAATGAGCAGTTCTTC
j_call: TRBJ2-1
clone_size: few
d_call: NA
v_call: TRBV10-3

cdr3_aa: CASSHRTGGAPGGEQYF
cdr3_nt: TGCGCCAGCAGCCACAGGACAGGGGGAGCCCCAGGGGGCGAGCAGTACTTC
j_call: TRBJ2-7
clone_size: few
d_call: TRBD1
v_call: TRBV5-1

cdr3_aa: CASSNGLAAPYEQYF
cdr3_nt: TGTGCCAGCAGTAACGGACTAGCGGCCCCCTACGAGCAGTACTTC
j_call: TRBJ2-7
clone_size: few
d_call: TRBD2
v_call: TRBV9

cdr3_aa: CASSPNHRRVSYEQYF
cdr3_nt: TGTGCCAGCAGCCCTAATCATCGACGGGTTTCCTACGAGCAGTACTTC
j_call: TRBJ2-7
clone_size: few
d_call: NA
v_call: TRBV14

cdr3_aa: CAISAFRETQYF
cdr3_nt: TGTGCCATCAGTGCCTTCAGGGAGACCCAGTACTTC
j_call: TRBJ2-5
clone_size: NA
d_call: NA
v_call: TRBV10-3

cdr3_aa: CASSLLGDRDPDGYTF
cdr3_nt: TGTGCCAGCAGCTTATTGGGGGACAGGGATCCCGACGGCTACACCTTC
j_call: TRBJ1-2
clone_size: NA
d_call: TRBD1
v_call: TRBV7-2

cdr3_aa: CSASRGNEQFF
cdr3_nt: TGCAGTGCCTCGAGAGGGAATGAGCAGTTCTTC
j_call: TRBJ2-1
clone_size: few
d_call: NA
v_call: TRBV20-1

cdr3_aa: CSVEMVSSYNEQYF
cdr3_nt: TGCAGCGTTGAAATGGTGAGCTCCTACAATGAGCAGTACTTC
j_call: TRBJ2-7
clone_size: NA
d_call: NA
v_call: TRBV29-1

cdr3_aa: CSARSGLGGEQYF
cdr3_nt: TGCAGTGCTAGATCAGGACTGGGGGGGGAGCAGTACTTC
j_call: TRBJ2-5
clone_size: few
d_call: TRBD2
v_call: TRBV20-1

cdr3_aa: CASRPDPWTNNEQFF
cdr3_nt: TGTGCCAGCAGACCGGACCCGTGGACAAACAATGAGCAGTTCTTC
j_call: TRBJ2-1
clone_size: few
d_call: NA
v_call: TRBV12-3/TRBV12-4

cdr3_aa: CATSREPGVYEQYF
cdr3_nt: TGTGCCACCAGCAGAGAACCGGGGGTCTACGAGCAGTACTTC
j_call: TRBJ2-7
clone_size: NA
d_call: NA
v_call: TRBV15

cdr3_aa: CASRARGSYEQYF
cdr3_nt: TGTGCCAGCAGGGCCAGGGGGAGCTACGAGCAGTACTTC
j_call: TRBJ2-7
clone_size: NA
d_call: TRBD1
v_call: TRBV5-5

cdr3_aa: CASSPTLGGEKLFF
cdr3_nt: TGTGCCAGCAGCCCGACACTAGGGGGTGAAAAACTGTTTTTT
j_call: TRBJ1-4
clone_size: many
d_call: NA
v_call: TRBV7-8

cdr3_aa: CASRPGGTPEKLFF
cdr3_nt: TGTGCCAGCAGACCAGGGGGGACCCCTGAAAAACTGTTTTTT
j_call: TRBJ1-4
clone_size: NA
d_call: TRBD1
v_call: TRBV6-1

cdr3_aa: CASSRRGNYGYTF
cdr3_nt: TGTGCCAGCAGCCGGCGGGGAAACTATGGCTACACCTTC
j_call: TRBJ1-2
clone_size: NA
d_call: NA
v_call: TRBV5-6

cdr3_aa: CSVSLGQVSEQYF
cdr3_nt: TGCAGTGTTTCCTTGGGACAGGTCTCCGAGCAGTACTTC
j_call: TRBJ2-7
clone_size: NA
d_call: TRBD1
v_call: TRBV20-1

cdr3_aa: CSADPTGEDGTDTQYF
cdr3_nt: TGCAGTGCGGACCCGACAGGGGAAGATGGGACAGATACGCAGTATTTT
j_call: TRBJ2-3
clone_size: few
d_call: TRBD1
v_call: TRBV20-1

cdr3_aa: CSARGGGTEWNEQYF
cdr3_nt: TGCAGTGCTAGAGGAGGCGGGACAGAGTGGAACGAGCAGTACTTC
j_call: TRBJ2-7
clone_size: NA
d_call: NA
v_call: TRBV20-1